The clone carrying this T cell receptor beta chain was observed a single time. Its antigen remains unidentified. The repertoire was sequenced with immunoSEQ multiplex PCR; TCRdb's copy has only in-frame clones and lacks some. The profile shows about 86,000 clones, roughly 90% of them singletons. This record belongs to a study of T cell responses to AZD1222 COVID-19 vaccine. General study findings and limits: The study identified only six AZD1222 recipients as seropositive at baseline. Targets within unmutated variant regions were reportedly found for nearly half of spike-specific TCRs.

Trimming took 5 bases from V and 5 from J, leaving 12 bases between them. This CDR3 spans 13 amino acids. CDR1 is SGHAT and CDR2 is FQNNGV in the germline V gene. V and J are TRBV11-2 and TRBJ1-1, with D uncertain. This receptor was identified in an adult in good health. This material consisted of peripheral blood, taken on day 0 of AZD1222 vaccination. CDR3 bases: TGTGCCAGCAGCCCCACGGGAAGAACTGAAGCTTTCTTT. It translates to CASSPTGRTEAFF.